The T cell receptor beta chain under discussion was sequenced for a study of blood T cell repertoires in COVID-19 (TCRdb year 2020). For context, the study as a whole: Collaborator samples came from the United States, Italy and Spain and covered acute and convalescent phases of COVID-19. The prospective study material was composed of cDNA or gDNA derived from T cells, B-cell-depleted T cells, or PBMCs. The dataset comprised deeply sampled blood TCRbeta repertoires from subjects exposed to, actively infected with, or recovered from COVID-19. The repertoires were released in a freely available public database intended as a resource for research on the immune response to SARS-CoV-2. Samples came from the ongoing ImmuneRACE study (first 160 participants) plus 1,254 subjects from 6 global collaborators. Nearly every sample came with metadata listing a de-identified subject ID, COVID-19 status, age in years and sex. Where HLA class I and class II types were available, the types were taken from metadata supplied by the sample provider, not from assay-based typing. Paper-wide results and their limitations: Clinical and demographic metadata were provided uncurated, with the amount varying by source and participant.

TCRbeta CDR3 regions were amplified from genomic DNA by means of the immunoSEQ Assay, a bias-controlled multiplex PCR. From the authors' description of their analysis: The number of nucleated cells in each sample was estimated by amplification of reference gene primers within the assay. Sequence reads were collapsed and filtered to measure the absolute abundance of every unique TCRbeta CDR3 rearrangement. For each sample, productive Simpson clonality was calculated by taking the square root of Simpson's diversity index across productive rearrangements. The table comes from immuneACCESS by way of TCRdb, which keeps in-frame sequences with V and J called. Part of the clones is missing from these tables; in studies checked, under half for an unresolved V gene and the rest for unknown reasons. From that table come the V and J calls and clone size; the DNA was used to work out D and trimming. The sample table records tens of thousands of clones; roughly four fifths of these occur just once. 5.5% to 7.5% of the sample lies in the top ten.

Each collaborating institution followed its own protocols to collect whole blood in K2EDTA tubes. Collaborator samples were shipped for TCRbeta analysis as frozen whole blood, isolated PBMCs, or DNA extracted from either sample type. V loses 0 bases of germline sequence and J loses 2 bases, and the interval between the two ends is 10 bases. The CDR3 spans 15 residues, from the cysteine through the phenylalanine. Only the CDR3 DNA stays, 45 bases, in frame from base 1. Reading the germline V gene gives CDR1 SGHRS and CDR2 YFSETQ. In regard to this clone: It lacks a known antigen. No base quality values were provided; no much bigger clone lies one nucleotide off. The same CDR3 arises from other DNA sequences in this sample as well.

Sequencing was performed on peripheral blood. The receptor comes from a man aged 45-60 years with active or convalescent COVID-19. Recombination connected TRBV5-1 to TRBJ2-3, with a tentative D gene TRBD2 over 6 matching bases. In nucleotides, the sequence is TGCGCCAGCAGCTTGGCGGGACTGGCCACAGATACGCAGTATTTT. It encodes CASSLAGLATDTQYF.